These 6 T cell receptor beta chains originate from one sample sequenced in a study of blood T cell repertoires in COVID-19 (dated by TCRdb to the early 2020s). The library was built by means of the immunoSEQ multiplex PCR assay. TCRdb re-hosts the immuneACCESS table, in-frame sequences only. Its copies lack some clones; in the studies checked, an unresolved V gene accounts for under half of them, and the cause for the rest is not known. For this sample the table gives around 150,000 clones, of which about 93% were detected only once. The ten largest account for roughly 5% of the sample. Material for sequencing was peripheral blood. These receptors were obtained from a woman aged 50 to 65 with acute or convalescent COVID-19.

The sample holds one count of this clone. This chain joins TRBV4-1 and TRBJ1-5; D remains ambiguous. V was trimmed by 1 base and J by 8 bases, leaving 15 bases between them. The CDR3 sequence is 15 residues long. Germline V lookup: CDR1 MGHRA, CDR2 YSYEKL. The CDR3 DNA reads TGCGCCAGCAGCCAAGTTGCAGGATCTCTGAAGCCCCAGCATTTT. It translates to CASSQVAGSLKPQHF.

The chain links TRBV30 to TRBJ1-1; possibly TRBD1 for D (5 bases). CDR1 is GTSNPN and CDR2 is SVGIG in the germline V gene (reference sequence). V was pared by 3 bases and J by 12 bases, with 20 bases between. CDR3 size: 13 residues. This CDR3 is CAWSVGGGFGPFF. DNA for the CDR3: TGTGCCTGGAGCGTTGGGGGGGGTTTTGGTCCTTTCTTT.

CDR3 sequence: CASSRDQETQYF. The CDR3, as DNA: TGTGCCAGCTCCCGGGATCAAGAGACCCAGTACTTC. The chain joins TRBV18 to TRBJ2-5; D possibly corresponds to TRBD2 (5 bases). CDR3 length: 12 amino acids. Germline V lookup: CDR1 KGHSH, CDR2 LQKENI. V dropped 6 bases and J dropped 2 bases, with 7 bases sitting between them.

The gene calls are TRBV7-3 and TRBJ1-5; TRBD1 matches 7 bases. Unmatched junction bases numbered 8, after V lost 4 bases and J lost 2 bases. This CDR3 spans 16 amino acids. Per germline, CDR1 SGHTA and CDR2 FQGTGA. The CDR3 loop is CASSSSGTEGNQPQHF. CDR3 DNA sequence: TGTGCCAGCAGCTCGTCCGGGACAGAGGGCAATCAGCCCCAGCATTTT.

CDR3 loop: CASRQGANEQFF. CDR3 sequence (DNA): TGTGCCAGCAGACAGGGGGCAAATGAGCAGTTCTTC. This chain links TRBV6-6 with TRBJ2-1, with 9 nucleotides matching TRBD1. The length of the CDR3 is 12 residues. The trim removed 6 bases at V and 7 bases at J, leaving 1 base unmatched. Looked up from germline, CDR1 is MNHNY and CDR2 is SVGAGI (reference sequence).

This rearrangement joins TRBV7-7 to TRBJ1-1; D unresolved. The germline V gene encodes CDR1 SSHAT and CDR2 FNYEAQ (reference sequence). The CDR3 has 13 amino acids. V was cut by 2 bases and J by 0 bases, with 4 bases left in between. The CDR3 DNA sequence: TGTGCCAGCAGCTTATCAGTGAACACTGAAGCTTTCTTT. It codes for CASSLSVNTEAFF.